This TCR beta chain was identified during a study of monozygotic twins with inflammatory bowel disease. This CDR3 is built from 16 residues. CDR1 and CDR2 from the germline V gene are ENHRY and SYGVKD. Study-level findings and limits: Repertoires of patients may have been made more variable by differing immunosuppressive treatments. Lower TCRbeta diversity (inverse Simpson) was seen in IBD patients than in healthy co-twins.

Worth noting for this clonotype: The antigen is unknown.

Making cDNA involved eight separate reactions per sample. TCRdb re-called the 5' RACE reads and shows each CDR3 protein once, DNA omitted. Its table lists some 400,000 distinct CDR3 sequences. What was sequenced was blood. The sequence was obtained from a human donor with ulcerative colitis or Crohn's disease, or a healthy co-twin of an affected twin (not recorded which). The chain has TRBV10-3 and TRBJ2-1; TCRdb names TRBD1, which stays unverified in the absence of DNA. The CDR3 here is CAISDPSGISYNEQFF.